In its sample, the clone carrying this TCR beta chain was seen a few times. Combining a sample-barcoded 5' primer with a J-beta primer mix, a second PCR ran for 7 to 11 cycles. TCRdb reprocessed the 5' RACE reads with MiXCR, giving one entry per CDR3 protein. The table has around 990,000 distinct CDR3 sequences, under 30% seen once. The CDR3 contains 16 residues. The ends lost 5 bases at V and 5 bases at J; junction bases unmatched: 13. Germline lookup yields CDR1 SGHVS and CDR2 FQNEAQ. This record comes from a study of blood T cells in healthy people across ages. Study-wide background: Template-switching capture recovered about one barcoded beta molecule per two T cells.

These records were also assigned to another study, of T cells of mothers and their children. That work contributes: Related mother-child pairs shared slightly more overlap than unrelated pairs, but the difference was non-significant. Not a single persistent microchimeric T cell clone was detected.

The V call is TRBV7-8, the J call TRBJ2-3; 7 bases are shared with TRBD2. Sequenced material: blood. The clonotype was recovered from a girl aged 2-9 years in good health. CDR3 protein: CASSDGVGGKLDTQYF. CDR3 sequence (DNA): TGTGCCAGCAGCGACGGAGTGGGGGGGAAGTTAGATACGCAGTATTTT.